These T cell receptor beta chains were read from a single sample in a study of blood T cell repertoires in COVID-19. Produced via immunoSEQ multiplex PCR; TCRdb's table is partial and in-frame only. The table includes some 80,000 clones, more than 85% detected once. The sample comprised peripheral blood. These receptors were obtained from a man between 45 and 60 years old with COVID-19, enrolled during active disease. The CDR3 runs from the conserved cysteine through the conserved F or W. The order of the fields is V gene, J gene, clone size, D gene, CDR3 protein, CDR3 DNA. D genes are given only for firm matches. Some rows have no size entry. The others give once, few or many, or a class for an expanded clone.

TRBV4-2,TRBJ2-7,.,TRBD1,CASSQEDRPSYEQYF,TGTGCCAGCAGCCAAGAGGACAGGCCCTCCTACGAGCAGTACTTC
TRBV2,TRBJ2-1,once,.,CASSEKAASLYNEQFF,TGTGCCAGCAGTGAAAAAGCGGCCTCCCTTTACAATGAGCAGTTCTTC
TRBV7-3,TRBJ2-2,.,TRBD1,CASSPTDRRTGELFF,TGTGCCAGCAGCCCGACGGACAGGCGCACCGGGGAGCTGTTTTTT
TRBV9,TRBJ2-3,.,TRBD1,CASSGDRVVDTQYF,TGTGCCAGCAGCGGGGACAGGGTAGTGGATACGCAGTATTTT
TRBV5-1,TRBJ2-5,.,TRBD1,CASSPARGLGQETQYF,TGCGCCAGCAGCCCTGCCAGGGGGCTAGGGCAAGAGACCCAGTACTTC
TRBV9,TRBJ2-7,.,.,CASSVDPGSEQYF,TGTGCCAGCAGCGTAGATCCAGGGTCCGAGCAGTACTTC
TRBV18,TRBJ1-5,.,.,CASSLGGGNQPQHF,TGTGCCAGCTCATTAGGGGGAGGCAATCAGCCCCAGCATTTT
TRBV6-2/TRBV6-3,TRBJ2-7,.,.,CASSYSGSRVEQYF,TGTGCCAGCAGTTACTCGGGGAGTCGGGTCGAGCAGTACTTC
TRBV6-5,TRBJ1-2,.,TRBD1,CASSTRTGGEYGYTF,TGTGCCAGCAGTACCCGGACAGGGGGCGAATATGGCTACACCTTC
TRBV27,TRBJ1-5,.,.,CASSLEGVGNQPQHF,TGTGCCAGCAGTTTAGAAGGGGTTGGCAATCAGCCCCAGCATTTT
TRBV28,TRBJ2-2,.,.,CASGPHGGGTGELFF,TGTGCCAGCGGTCCACATGGAGGAGGCACCGGGGAGCTGTTTTTT
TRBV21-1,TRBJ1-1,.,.,CASSSGHPSTEAFF,TGTGCCAGCAGCTCCGGACACCCTTCCACTGAAGCTTTCTTT
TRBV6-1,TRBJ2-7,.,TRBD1,CASSEGRLGTVSYEQYF,TGTGCCAGCAGTGAAGGAAGGTTGGGGACAGTTTCCTACGAGCAGTACTTC
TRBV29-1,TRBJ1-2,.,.,CSVDGGAVLNGYTF,TGCAGCGTTGATGGGGGCGCGGTCTTAAATGGCTACACCTTC
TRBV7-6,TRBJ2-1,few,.,CASSSPPGGSYNEQFF,TGTGCCAGCAGCTCTCCCCCCGGGGGCTCCTACAATGAGCAGTTCTTC
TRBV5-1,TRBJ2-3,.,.,CASSLGLDTDTQYF,TGCGCCAGCAGCTTGGGACTAGATACAGATACGCAGTATTTT
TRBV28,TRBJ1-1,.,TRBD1,CASSPLATGVNTEAFF,TGTGCCAGCAGTCCTCTCGCGACAGGGGTGAACACTGAAGCTTTCTTT
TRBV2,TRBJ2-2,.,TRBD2,CASSLLKREVVGELFF,TGTGCCAGCAGCCTATTGAAGCGGGAGGTCGTCGGGGAGCTGTTTTTT
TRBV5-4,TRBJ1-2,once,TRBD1,CASREGQENYGYTF,TGTGCCAGCAGGGAGGGACAGGAAAACTATGGCTACACCTTC
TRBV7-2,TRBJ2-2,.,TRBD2,CASSLTSGYNTGELFF,TGTGCCAGCAGCCTTACTAGCGGTTATAACACCGGGGAGCTGTTTTTT
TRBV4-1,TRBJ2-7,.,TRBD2,CASSQVAGGPGYEQYF,TGCGCCAGCAGCCAGGTAGCGGGAGGGCCCGGCTACGAGCAGTACTTC
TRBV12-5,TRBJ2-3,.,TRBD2,CASAVAGNTDTQYF,TGTGCTAGTGCCGTAGCGGGGAACACAGATACGCAGTATTTT
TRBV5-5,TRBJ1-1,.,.,CASSLGRQTEAFF,TGTGCCAGCAGCCTGGGGAGACAGACTGAAGCTTTCTTT
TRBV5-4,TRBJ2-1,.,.,CASSSYRDSVHGEQFF,TGTGCCAGCAGCTCTTACCGGGACTCCGTTCACGGTGAGCAGTTCTTC
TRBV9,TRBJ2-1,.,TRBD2,CASSVERSSGRRYNEQFF,TGTGCCAGCAGCGTAGAGAGGAGTAGCGGGAGAAGATACAATGAGCAGTTCTTC
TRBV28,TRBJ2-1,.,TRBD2,CASSGTSGSYEQFF,TGTGCCAGCTCCGGGACTAGCGGGAGCTATGAGCAGTTCTTC
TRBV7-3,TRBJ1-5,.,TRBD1,CASSFKGARSQPQHF,TGTGCCAGCAGCTTCAAGGGGGCTCGTAGCCAGCCCCAGCATTTT